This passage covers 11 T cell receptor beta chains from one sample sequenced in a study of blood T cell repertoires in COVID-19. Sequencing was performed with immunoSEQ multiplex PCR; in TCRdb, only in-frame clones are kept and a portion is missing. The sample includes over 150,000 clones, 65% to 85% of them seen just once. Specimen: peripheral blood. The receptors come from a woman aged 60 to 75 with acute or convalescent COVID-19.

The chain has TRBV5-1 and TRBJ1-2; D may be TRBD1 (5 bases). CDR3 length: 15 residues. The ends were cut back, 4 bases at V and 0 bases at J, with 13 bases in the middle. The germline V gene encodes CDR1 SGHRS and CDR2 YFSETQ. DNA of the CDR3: TGCGCCAGCAGCCCCAGGGTCGGGTCTAACTATGGCTACACCTTC. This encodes CASSPRVGSNYGYTF.

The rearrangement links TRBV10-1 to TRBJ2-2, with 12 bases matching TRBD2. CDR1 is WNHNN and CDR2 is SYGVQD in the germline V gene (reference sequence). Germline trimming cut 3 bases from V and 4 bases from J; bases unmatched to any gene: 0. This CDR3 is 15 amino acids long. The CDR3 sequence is CASSELAGGTGELFF. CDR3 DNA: TGCGCCAGCAGTGAACTAGCGGGGGGCACCGGGGAGCTGTTTTTT.

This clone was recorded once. CDR3 amino acids: CASSPGRLAGGNEQFF. CDR3 sequence (DNA): TGTGCCAGTAGTCCCGGGCGGCTAGCGGGGGGGAATGAGCAGTTCTTC. The chain combines TRBV19 with TRBJ2-1; 12 nucleotides match TRBD2. Germline trimming cut 5 bases from V and 7 bases from J; bases unmatched to any gene: 9. CDR1 is LNHDA and CDR2 is SQIVND in the germline V gene (reference sequence). The CDR3 loop spans 16 amino acids. Drawing the rest from reference TRBV19 and TRBJ2-1, the complete variable domain is DGGITQSPKYLFRKEGQNVTLSCEQNLNHDAMYWYRQDPGQGLRLIYYSQIVNDFQKGDIAEGYSVSREKKESFPLTVTSAQKNPTAFYLCASSPGRLAGGNEQFFGPGTRLTVL.

CDR3 region: CASQEVNEKLFF. CDR3 coding DNA: TGTGCCAGCCAGGAGGTTAATGAAAAACTGTTTTTT. The chain uses TRBV18 and TRBJ1-4; D remains ambiguous. Per the germline V gene, CDR1 is KGHSH and CDR2 is LQKENI. V lost 8 bases, J lost 4 bases, and 8 bases lay in between. The CDR3 runs to 12 residues.

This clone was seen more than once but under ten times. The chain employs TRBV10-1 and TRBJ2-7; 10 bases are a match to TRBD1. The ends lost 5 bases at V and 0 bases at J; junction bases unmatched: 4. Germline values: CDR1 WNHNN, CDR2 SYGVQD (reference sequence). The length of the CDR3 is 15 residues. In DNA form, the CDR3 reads TGCGCCAGCAGTCGCGGGACAGGGGCCTCCTACGAGCAGTACTTC. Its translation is CASSRGTGASYEQYF.

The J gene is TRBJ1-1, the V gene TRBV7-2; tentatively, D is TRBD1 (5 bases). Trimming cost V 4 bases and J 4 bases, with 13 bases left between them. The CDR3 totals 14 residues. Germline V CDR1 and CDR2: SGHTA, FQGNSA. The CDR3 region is CASSSQGIGTEAFF. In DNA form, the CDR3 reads TGTGCCAGCAGCTCCCAGGGTATCGGCACTGAAGCTTTCTTT.

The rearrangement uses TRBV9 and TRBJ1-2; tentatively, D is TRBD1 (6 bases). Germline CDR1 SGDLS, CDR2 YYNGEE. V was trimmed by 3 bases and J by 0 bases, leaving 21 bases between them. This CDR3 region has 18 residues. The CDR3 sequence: CASSAYPILQGTNYGYTF. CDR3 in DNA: TGTGCCAGCAGCGCCTACCCAATCCTACAGGGAACTAACTATGGCTACACCTTC.

The CDR3: CARARSSGYTF. CDR3 in DNA: TGTGCCCGAGCCCGGTCGAGTGGCTACACCTTC. The chain couples TRBV27 to TRBJ1-2; no reliable D call. Germline V gene data show CDR1 as MNHEY and CDR2 as SMNVEV (reference sequence). Trimming removed 11 bases at V and 7 bases at J, with 14 bases between. The CDR3 is 11 residues long.

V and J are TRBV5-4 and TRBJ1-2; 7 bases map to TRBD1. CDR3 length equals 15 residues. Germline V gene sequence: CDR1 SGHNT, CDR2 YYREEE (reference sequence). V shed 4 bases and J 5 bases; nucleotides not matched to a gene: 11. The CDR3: CASSLAGRGEYGYTF. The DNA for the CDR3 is TGTGCCAGCAGCCTCGCTGGCAGGGGGGAATATGGCTACACCTTC. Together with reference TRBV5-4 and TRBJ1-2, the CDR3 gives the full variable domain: ETGVTQSPTHLIKTRGQQVTLRCSSQSGHNTVSWYQQALGQGPQFIFQYYREEENGRGNFPPRFSGLQFPNYSSELNVNALELDDSALYLCASSLAGRGEYGYTFGSGTRLTVV.

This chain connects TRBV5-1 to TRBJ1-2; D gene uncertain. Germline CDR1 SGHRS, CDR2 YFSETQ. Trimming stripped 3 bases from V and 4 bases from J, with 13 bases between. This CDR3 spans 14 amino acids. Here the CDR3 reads CASSSGRAGYGYTF. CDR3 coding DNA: TGCGCCAGCAGCTCCGGTAGAGCGGGCTATGGCTACACCTTC. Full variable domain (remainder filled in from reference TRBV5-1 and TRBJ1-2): KAGVTQTPRYLIKTRGQQVTLSCSPISGHRSVSWYQQTPGQGLQFLFEYFSETQRNKGNFPGRFSGRQFSNSRSEMNVSTLELGDSALYLCASSSGRAGYGYTFGSGTRLTVV.

CDR3 amino acids: CASSLEGQGSDGYTF. DNA of the CDR3: TGCGCCAGCAGCTTGGAGGGACAGGGGAGCGATGGCTACACCTTC. The rearrangement joins TRBV5-1 to TRBJ1-2; 10 positions agree with TRBD1. With 0 bases clipped from V and 6 bases from J, the junction kept 5 bases outside the gene matches. Germline V CDR1 and CDR2: SGHRS, YFSETQ. CDR3 length equals 15 residues.